This record covers a single T cell receptor beta chain. This clonotype was observed a few times. This clone's antigen is unknown. Per-nucleotide qualities are absent, and no much larger clonotype sits a single base away. This entry comes from a study of T cells after yellow fever vaccination (dated by TCRdb to the late 2010s). About the study as a whole: The SMART-Seq v4 Ultra Low Input RNA kit was used to prepare libraries from fractions with low cell numbers. Bulk TCR alpha and beta repertoires were sequenced longitudinally to track T-cell clones before and after primary and booster YFV17D yellow fever vaccination. Blood was drawn at multiple timepoints before and after primary and secondary immunization, with bulk PBMC replicates and cell subsets isolated. Two healthy male donors made up the cohort, one aged 18 to 29 years and the other aged 30 to 39 years.

Taken from cysteine to phenylalanine, the CDR3 has 14 residues. Left in the record is the CDR3 DNA by itself, 42 bases read in frame from the first base. Per the germline V gene (reference sequence), DFQATT is the CDR1 and SNEGSKA is the CDR2. The trim is 3 bases for V and 7 bases for J, with a gap of 15 bases between the germline ends. The study at large found these results: The study included only a couple of donors, which limits how far the findings can be generalized. Compared with the primary T-cell response, the secondary T-cell response was faster but weaker, reaching its peak on day 5 rather than on day 15. After the booster, most clones that had expanded after primary vaccination were detected again (over 95% of CD4 and 70% to 90% of CD8), suggesting broad maintenance of memory. A small fraction of clonotypes appeared in both the CD4 and CD8 compartments, likely as a result of convergent recombination. Because abundant contaminating clonotypes from the bulk population could be contained in FACS-sorted repertoires, computational filtering was required.

Synthesis of TCR cDNA relied on 5'RACE template switching, a step that introduced a universal primer site along with unique molecular identifiers. cDNA synthesis was primed from both the TCR alpha and TCR beta constant segments. Two PCR steps were used to amplify libraries, with sample barcodes and sequencing adapters being added in the second step. Libraries were sequenced on Illumina HiSeq 2500 (2x100 bp) or NovaSeq (2x150 bp). On the study's bioinformatics: MIGEC was used to demultiplex reads and collapse the reads into UMI consensus sequences, and MiXCR was used for V(D)J alignment. Using edgeR on replicate PBMC samples, clonotypes were called vaccine-responding if FDR was below 0.01 and the log2 fold change was above 5 up to day 15. Each bulk clonotype received a CD4 or CD8 identity based on whether the sequenced CD4 or CD8 repertoire contained that clonotype at higher abundance. TCRdb trimmed the raw reads at Q25, called clones with MiXCR and kept productive beta chains. One record per CDR3 amino acid sequence lists the most common genes and DNA. It is TCRdb's table, rather than the study itself, that gives the V and J calls and clone size. For this sample the table gives 450,000 to 600,000 distinct CDR3 sequences, of which roughly 14% were detected only once. The top ten hold roughly 13% of the sample.

Sample treatment or condition, as interpreted from the label and publication: live attenuated yellow fever vaccine strain. At each blood-draw timepoint, two biological replicates of bulk PBMCs were obtained. PBMCs were isolated from peripheral blood using a standard Ficoll-Paque protocol. TriZol was used to extract RNA from bulk PBMCs, from CD4 and CD8 fractions, and from dextramer-positive and dextramer-negative fractions. This TCR was recovered from a man aged 30 to 39 who received the YFV17D yellow fever vaccine. Source: PBMCs, taken on the day of the yellow fever booster vaccination. In this chain, TRBV20-1 is recombined with TRBJ2-2; the D call is tentative, TRBD1 or TRBD2, as each matches 5 bases. The base sequence is TGCAGTGCTAGCAGAGGGACGACGTACGGGGAGCTGTTTTTT. Its coded protein is CSASRGTTYGELFF.